Presented here are 27 T cell receptor beta chains from one specimen sequenced in a study of T-cell reconstitution after alpha-beta-depleted transplantation in children. A library of TCRbeta sequences, prepared with unique molecular identifiers, was generated. TCRdb recomputed calls from the PCR reads with MiXCR, one row per CDR3 protein. The sample gives roughly 590,000 distinct CDR3 sequences, around a sixth of which show up once; 1.1% is in the top ten. Sequences were derived from PBMCs from the stem cell graft donor, sampled from the stem cell graft. These receptors originate from a human donor who donated a stem cell graft to a child with acute myeloid leukemia.

The gene calls are TRBV12-3 or TRBV12-4 and TRBJ1-3, with 8 bases fitting TRBD1. CDR3 length equals 18 residues. V lost 2 bases to trimming and J lost 3 bases; unmatched junction nucleotides: 12. The DNA of the CDR3 is TGTGCCAGCAGTTTACCCATGACAGGGGAAGCTCGTGGAAACACCATATATTTT. Protein: CASSLPMTGEARGNTIYF.

This clonotype was counted at least ten times. This rearrangement joins TRBV20-1 to TRBJ1-2; 7 bases map to TRBD1. Germline values: CDR1 DFQATT, CDR2 SNEGSKA (reference sequence). The CDR3 loop spans 13 amino acids. The CDR3, as DNA: TGCGGGGCAAATAAACAGGGGTACTATGGCTACACCTTC. Encoded protein: CGANKQGYYGYTF.

This clonotype has a handful of counts. V and J are TRBV12-3 or TRBV12-4 and TRBJ2-2, with 9 nucleotides matching TRBD1. The CDR3 is 15 amino acids. V trimming: 4 bases; J trimming: 6 bases; junction bases outside the gene matches: 6. The CDR3 DNA reads TGTGCCAGCAGTTCCACAGGGGGCCGATCCGGGGAGCTGTTTTTT. This codes for CASSSTGGRSGELFF.

This clonotype was seen ten or more times. This chain connects TRBV7-2 to TRBJ2-7, with 8 bases lining up with TRBD1. The junction had 11 bases not matched to a gene; V was cut back by 2 bases and J by 5 bases. The CDR3 is 16 amino acids. Germline V gene sequence: CDR1 SGHTA, CDR2 FQGNSA. The CDR3 protein is CASSLPGDRGYDEQYF. CDR3 nucleotide sequence: TGTGCCAGCAGCTTACCCGGTGACAGGGGTTATGACGAGCAGTACTTC. The whole variable domain, remainder taken from reference TRBV7-2 and TRBJ2-7, is GAGVSQSPSNKVTEKGKDVELRCDPISGHTALYWYRQSLGQGLEFLIYFQGNSAPDKSGLPSDRFSAERTGGSVSTLTIQRTQQEDSAVYLCASSLPGDRGYDEQYFGPGTRLTVT.

This clonotype was seen at least ten times. The J gene is TRBJ1-5, the V gene TRBV20-1; no definite D call. Trimming shortened V by 6 bases and J by 0 bases, and 15 bases separated the two germline ends. Germline V gene data show CDR1 as DFQATT and CDR2 as SNEGSKA (reference sequence). The CDR3 runs 15 residues. The CDR3 DNA follows: TGCAGTGCAGGCGCGGGAGGGAATAGCAATCAGCCCCAGCATTTT. The encoded protein is CSAGAGGNSNQPQHF.

The rearrangement uses TRBV7-9 and TRBJ1-1; TRBD1 is a possible D gene (6 bases). The germline CDR1 and CDR2 sequences are SEHNR and FQNEAQ (reference sequence). This CDR3 region has 15 residues. Trimming removed 4 bases at V and 1 base at J, with 13 bases between. CDR3 coding DNA: TGTGCCAGCAGCTCACGGGACATACAGAACACTGAAGCTTTCTTT. This encodes CASSSRDIQNTEAFF.

The chain is built from TRBV7-9 and TRBJ2-3; 9 bases are shared with TRBD2. The germline CDR1 and CDR2 sequences are SEHNR and FQNEAQ (reference sequence). Losses at the gene ends were 4 bases for V and 7 bases for J; bases not matched to a gene: 9. The CDR3 covers 15 residues. CDR3 coding DNA: TGTGCCAGCAGCTCTCCCGAGCGGGGGGCCTATACGCAGTATTTT. It specifies CASSSPERGAYTQYF.

J is TRBJ1-2 and V is TRBV11-1; 8 nucleotides agree with TRBD1. CDR3 size: 17 residues. CDR1 and CDR2 from the germline V gene are SGHAT and FQDESV (reference sequence). Losses at the gene ends were 4 bases for V and 8 bases for J; bases not matched to a gene: 18. In DNA form, the CDR3 reads TGTGCCAGCAGCTCATTATATGCCTCCGGACAGGGAGACGGCTACACCTTC. This encodes CASSSLYASGQGDGYTF.

There are many counts of this clonotype. The CDR3 is CSALQGIGNYGYTF. DNA of the CDR3: TGCAGTGCTTTACAGGGGATTGGAAACTATGGCTACACCTTC. The chain carries TRBV20-1 and TRBJ1-2; 7 nucleotides line up with TRBD1. The germline V gene encodes CDR1 DFQATT and CDR2 SNEGSKA (reference sequence). V was pared by 5 bases and J by 2 bases, with 8 bases of the junction left unmatched. This CDR3 is built from 14 residues.

This clonotype was picked up a small number of times. The chain has TRBV12-3 or TRBV12-4 and TRBJ2-3; D is ambiguous. V lost 7 bases and J 3 bases, leaving 17 bases between the germline ends. This CDR3 is built from 15 residues. The CDR3 protein is CASTPLGSRTDTQYF. In nucleotides, the CDR3 is TGTGCCAGCACCCCGTTAGGTAGCCGTACAGATACGCAGTATTTT.

This clonotype has a count of ten or more. The genes are TRBV20-1 and TRBJ2-3; TRBD2 matches at 13 bases. This CDR3 is built from 15 residues. CDR1 is DFQATT, CDR2 SNEGSKA, per germline (reference sequence). With 6 bases clipped from V and 2 bases from J, the junction kept 5 bases outside the gene matches. The CDR3 nucleotides read TGCAGTGCAGAACTAGCGGGGGGGCACACAGATACGCAGTATTTT. Its translation: CSAELAGGHTDTQYF.

About this clonotype itself: An end of the junction does not agree with germline; a read error may underlie this. This chain uses TRBV20-1 with TRBJ1-2; D is undetermined. Germline assignment: CDR1 DFQATT and CDR2 SNEGSKA (reference sequence). The CDR3 has 14 amino acids. The CDR3 nucleotides are TGCAGTGCTGGAGATCGGGGAGAGGGCTATGGCTACACCTTC. Translating it yields CSAGDRGEGYGYTF.

The table lists this clonotype with many counts. The chain is built from TRBV20-1 and TRBJ2-7; the D gene could be TRBD1 or TRBD2 (5 bases each). This CDR3 region has 15 residues. V shed 0 bases and J shed 3 bases, with 15 bases lying between them. Germline-derived CDR1 and CDR2 are DFQATT and SNEGSKA (reference sequence). As DNA, the CDR3 is TGCAGTGCTAGAGACCCCGGGACGGGAATCTACGAGCAGTACTTC. This translates into CSARDPGTGIYEQYF.

To note about this clonotype: With a much larger clone just one base away, this may be a read error. The gene calls are TRBV20-1 and TRBJ2-3; the match to TRBD2 covers 7 bases. Trimming at V came to 2 bases and at J to 3 bases, leaving 8 bases not matched to a gene. CDR1 and CDR2 (germline): DFQATT, SNEGSKA (reference sequence). The CDR3 sequence is 15 residues long. The CDR3 sequence: CSARSRLASTDTQYF. CDR3 coding DNA: TGCAGTGCTAGATCCAGACTAGCTAGTACAGATACGCAGTATTTT.

This clonotype was observed at least ten times. This chain links TRBV29-1 with TRBJ1-1; D is unresolved. V was shortened by 4 bases and J by 4 bases, with 13 bases between the two germline ends. This CDR3 comprises 13 residues. CDR1 is SQVTM and CDR2 is ANQGSEA in the germline V gene. CDR3 DNA sequence: TGCAGCGTTGTAGGTAAGGGTGGCACTGAAGCTTTCTTT. Its protein product is CSVVGKGGTEAFF.

In this sample, this clonotype turned up many times. V usage is TRBV6-1 and J usage is TRBJ2-3; the match to TRBD1 covers 7 bases. V trimming: 5 bases; J trimming: 2 bases; junction bases outside the gene matches: 4. The CDR3 totals 14 residues. Looked up from germline, CDR1 is MNHNS and CDR2 is SASEGT. This chain's CDR3 is CASSPGTVTDTQYF. The DNA of the CDR3 is TGTGCCAGCAGTCCCGGGACAGTCACAGATACGCAGTATTTT.

This clonotype showed up just a few times. The V gene is TRBV6-5, the J gene TRBJ2-5; maybe TRBD2 (7 bases). The germline CDR1 and CDR2 sequences are MNHEY and SVGAGI. V was clipped by 0 bases and J by 5 bases, with 13 bases between them. There are 15 residues in the CDR3. CDR3 loop: CASSYSGGGMETQYF. As DNA, the CDR3 is TGTGCCAGCAGTTACTCGGGAGGGGGAATGGAGACCCAGTACTTC.

This clonotype was observed at least ten times. The rearrangement uses TRBV12-3 or TRBV12-4 and TRBJ2-1, with D tentatively TRBD2 (6 bases). Trimming removed 5 bases from V and 4 bases from J, with 12 bases in between. This CDR3 spans 14 amino acids. CDR3 DNA sequence: TGTGCCAGCAGTCCAGCGGGTCTATACAATGAGCAGTTCTTC. The encoded protein is CASSPAGLYNEQFF.

V and J are TRBV15 and TRBJ1-4, with 9 positions matching TRBD1. Germline V lookup: CDR1 LNHNV, CDR2 YYDKDF (reference sequence). The CDR3 contains 13 residues. V gave up 11 bases and J gave up 5 bases; unmatched junction bases: 6. The CDR3 DNA reads TGTGCCTCGGGCGGACAGGGGAATGAAAAACTGTTTTTT. It translates to CASGGQGNEKLFF.

This clonotype was seen a handful of times. This chain connects TRBV29-1 to TRBJ1-5; D gene ambiguous. The germline V gene encodes CDR1 SQVTM and CDR2 ANQGSEA. The CDR3 sequence is 13 residues long. V dropped 4 bases and J dropped 0 bases, with 7 bases sitting between them. In DNA form, the CDR3 reads TGCAGCGTTGCCTCATATAGCAATCAGCCCCAGCATTTT. Its protein product is CSVASYSNQPQHF.

This clonotype was counted many times. This chain uses TRBV24-1 with TRBJ2-2; TRBD1 might be the D (6 bases). The CDR3 is 15 amino acids. Germline CDR1 KGHDR, CDR2 SFDVKD. With 0 bases removed from V and 7 bases from J, the gap between germline ends came to 11 bases. This CDR3 is CATSDLPQGNGELFF. CDR3 nucleotide sequence: TGTGCCACCAGTGATTTGCCACAGGGAAACGGGGAGCTGTTTTTT.

The sample holds a few counts of this clonotype. The rearrangement links TRBV21-1 to TRBJ2-5; the table's D call of TRBD1 was not tested on the DNA. TRBV21-1 is reported as a pseudogene. The CDR3 loop spans 14 amino acids. The CDR3 here is CASSQDRVTETQYF. CDR3 DNA sequence: TGTGCCAGCAGCCAAGACAGGGTGACAGAGACCCAGTACTTC.

In its sample, this clonotype was seen many times. The gene calls are TRBV10-3 and TRBJ2-7; maybe TRBD1 (5 bases). The CDR3 has 14 residues. CDR1 is ENHRY, CDR2 SYGVKD, per germline. V lost 3 bases, J lost 0 bases, and 9 bases lay in between. As DNA, the CDR3 is TGTGCCATCAGTGAACAGGCGCGCTCCTACGAGCAGTACGTC. Protein sequence: CAISEQARSYEQYV.

In this sample, this clonotype turned up a few times. The CDR3 DNA sequence: TGTGCCAGCAGCCCGCAGATCAGCTCCTACAATGAGCAGTTCTTC. Its protein is CASSPQISSYNEQFF. The chain employs TRBV7-2 and TRBJ2-1; no clear D gene. The V end was cut by 5 bases, the J end by 0 bases, with 11 bases between. Germline V CDR1 and CDR2: SGHTA, FQGNSA. CDR3 length: 15 amino acids.

This clonotype was observed at least ten times. This chain joins TRBV20-1 and TRBJ1-1; TRBD1 might be the D (5 bases). The germline V gene has CDR1 DFQATT and CDR2 SNEGSKA (reference sequence). V lost 6 bases and J 6 bases, leaving 11 bases between the germline ends. This CDR3 comprises 11 residues. CDR3: CSAGDQAEAFF. In DNA form, the CDR3 reads TGCAGTGCCGGGGACCAGGCTGAAGCTTTCTTT.

V usage is TRBV9 and J usage is TRBJ2-2, with 8 bases fitting TRBD1. The CDR3 has 15 residues. Per the germline V gene, CDR1 is SGDLS and CDR2 is YYNGEE. Germline trimming cut 4 bases from V and 6 bases from J; bases unmatched to any gene: 8. Here the CDR3 DNA reads TGTGCCAGCAGCCCCAGGACAGGGCGGGCCGGGGAGCTGTTTTTT. It yields the protein CASSPRTGRAGELFF.

This clonotype has ten or more counts. This chain connects TRBV20-1 to TRBJ2-3; D is perhaps TRBD2 (7 bases). Germline V gene lookup returns CDR1 DFQATT and CDR2 SNEGSKA (reference sequence). The CDR3 consists of 16 residues. Trimming cost V 1 base and J 4 bases, with 18 bases left between them. CDR3 residues: CSARGGSRGRSDTQYF. In DNA form, the CDR3 reads TGCAGTGCTAGAGGGGGTTCGCGGGGGCGATCAGATACGCAGTATTTT.